This entry describes one T cell receptor (beta chain). Its antigen is still unknown. Germline CDR1 and CDR2: SGHTA and FQGNSA. Between the trimmed V and J ends, which lost 4 bases and 3 bases, there was a span of 16 bases. This CDR3 is 15 amino acids long. Depth targeted 1 in 200,000 to 1 in 1 million T cells, averaging 10x coverage per clonotype. Assay used: immunoSEQ multiplex PCR; TCRdb lists only in-frame clones, some missing. The sample consists of under 150,000 clones, 84% of them appearing once. This entry belongs to a study of cytotoxic CD8 clonotypes in ibrutinib-treated CLL. Study findings and constraints: Under therapy, public clonotypes either contracted or stayed stable, and they were uncommon. A rise in clonality was seen at ibrutinib response, and a fall back toward baseline was seen at progression.

This chain links TRBV7-2 with TRBJ2-7; a weak D match, TRBD1 (6 bases). The sequence came from a human donor with chronic lymphocytic leukemia. The source material was PBMCs, sampled after 24 months of ibrutinib treatment. CDR3 protein: CASSSQAGAHYEQYF. CDR3 nucleotides: TGTGCCAGCAGCTCCCAGGCAGGGGCCCACTACGAGCAGTACTTC.